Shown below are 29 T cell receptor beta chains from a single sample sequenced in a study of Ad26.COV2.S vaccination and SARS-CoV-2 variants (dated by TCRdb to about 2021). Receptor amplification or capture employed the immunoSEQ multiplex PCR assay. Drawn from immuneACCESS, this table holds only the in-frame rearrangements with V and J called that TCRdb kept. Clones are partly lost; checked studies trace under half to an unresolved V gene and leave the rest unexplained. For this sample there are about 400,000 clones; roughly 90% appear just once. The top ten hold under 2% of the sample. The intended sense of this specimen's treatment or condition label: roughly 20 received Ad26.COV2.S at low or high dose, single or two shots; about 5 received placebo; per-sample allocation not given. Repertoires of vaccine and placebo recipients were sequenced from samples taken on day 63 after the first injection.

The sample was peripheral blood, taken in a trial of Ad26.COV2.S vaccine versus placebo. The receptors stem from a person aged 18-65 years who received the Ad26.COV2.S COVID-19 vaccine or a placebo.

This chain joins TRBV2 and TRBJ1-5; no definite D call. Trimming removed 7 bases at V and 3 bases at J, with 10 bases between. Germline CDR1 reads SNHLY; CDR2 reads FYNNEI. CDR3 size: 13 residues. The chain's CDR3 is CASMLRFNQPQHF. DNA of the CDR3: TGTGCCAGCATGCTGAGATTCAATCAGCCCCAGCATTTT.

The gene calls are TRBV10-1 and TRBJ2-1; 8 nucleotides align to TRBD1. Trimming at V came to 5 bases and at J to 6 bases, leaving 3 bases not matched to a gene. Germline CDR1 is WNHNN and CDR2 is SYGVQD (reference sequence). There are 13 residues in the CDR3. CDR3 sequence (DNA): TGCGCCAGCAGTATTACAGGGGGCAATGAGCAGTTCTTC. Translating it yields CASSITGGNEQFF.

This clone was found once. CDR3 residues: CASSPVLAQGLYGYTF. As DNA, the CDR3 is TGCGCCAGCAGCCCCGTATTAGCGCAGGGTTTGTATGGCTACACCTTC. The chain uses TRBV5-1 and TRBJ1-2; tentatively, D is TRBD1 (5 bases). The CDR3 runs to 16 residues. Germline CDR1 SGHRS, CDR2 YFSETQ. Trimming removed 4 bases from V and 5 bases from J, with 21 bases in between.

The DNA of the CDR3 is TGTGCCAGCAGCCCCGTGGGACGACAAGAGACCCAGTACTTC. It encodes CASSPVGRQETQYF. This chain uses TRBV3-1 (or the pseudogene TRBV3-2) with TRBJ2-5; the D call may be TRBD1 or TRBD2 (5 bases each). V was trimmed by 4 bases and J by 2 bases, leaving 11 bases between them. The CDR3 length is 14 residues. The germline CDR1 and CDR2 sequences are LGHDT and YNNKEL (reference sequence).

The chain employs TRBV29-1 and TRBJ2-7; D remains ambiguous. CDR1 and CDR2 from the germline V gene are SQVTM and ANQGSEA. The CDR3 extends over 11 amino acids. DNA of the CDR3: TGCAGTTTCCGGGTCGCCTACGAGCAGTACTTC. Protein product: CSFRVAYEQYF.

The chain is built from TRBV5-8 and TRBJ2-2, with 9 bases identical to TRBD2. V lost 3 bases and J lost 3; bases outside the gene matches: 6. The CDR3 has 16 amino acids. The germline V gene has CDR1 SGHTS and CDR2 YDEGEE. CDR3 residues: CASSSRLAEYTGELFF. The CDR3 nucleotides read TGTGCCAGCAGCTCTAGACTAGCGGAATACACCGGGGAGCTGTTTTTT.

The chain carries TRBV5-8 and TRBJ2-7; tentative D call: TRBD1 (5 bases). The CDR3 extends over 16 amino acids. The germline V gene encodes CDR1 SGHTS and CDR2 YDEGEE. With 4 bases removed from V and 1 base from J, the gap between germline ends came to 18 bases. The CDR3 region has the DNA TGTGCCAGCAGCCCCAGGGCTTTTAACAAGTCCTACGAGCAGTACTTC. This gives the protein CASSPRAFNKSYEQYF.

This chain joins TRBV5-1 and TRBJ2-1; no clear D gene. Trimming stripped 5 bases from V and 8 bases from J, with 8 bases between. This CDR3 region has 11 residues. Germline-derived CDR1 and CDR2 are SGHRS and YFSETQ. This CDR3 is CASRRSYEQFF. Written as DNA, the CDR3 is TGCGCCAGCAGAAGAAGTTATGAGCAGTTCTTC.

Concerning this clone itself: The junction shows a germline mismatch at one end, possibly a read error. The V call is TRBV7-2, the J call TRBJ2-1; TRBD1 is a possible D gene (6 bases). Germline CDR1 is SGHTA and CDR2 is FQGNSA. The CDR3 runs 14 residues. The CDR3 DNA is TGTGCCAGCACCTTAGACAAGGGGGTCAATGAGCAGTTCTTC. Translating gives CASTLDKGVNEQFF.

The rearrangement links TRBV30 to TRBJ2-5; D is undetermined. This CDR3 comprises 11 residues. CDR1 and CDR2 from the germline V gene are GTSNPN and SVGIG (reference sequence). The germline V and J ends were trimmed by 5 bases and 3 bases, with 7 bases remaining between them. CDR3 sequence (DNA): TGTGCCTGGGGCAGAGAAGAGACCCAGTACTTC. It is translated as CAWGREETQYF. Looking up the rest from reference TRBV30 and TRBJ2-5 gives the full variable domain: SQTIHQWPATLVQPVGSPLSLECTVEGTSNPNLYWYRQAAGRGLQLLFYSVGIGQISSEVPQNLSASRPQDRQFILSSKKLLLSDSGFYLCAWGREETQYFGPGTRLLVL.

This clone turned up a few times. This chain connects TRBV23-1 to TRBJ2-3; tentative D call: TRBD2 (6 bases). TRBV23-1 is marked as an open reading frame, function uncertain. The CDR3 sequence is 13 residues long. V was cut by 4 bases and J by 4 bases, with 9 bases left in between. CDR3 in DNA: TGCGCCAGCAGTCCCTCGGGAGCAGATACGCAGTATTTT. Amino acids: CASSPSGADTQYF.

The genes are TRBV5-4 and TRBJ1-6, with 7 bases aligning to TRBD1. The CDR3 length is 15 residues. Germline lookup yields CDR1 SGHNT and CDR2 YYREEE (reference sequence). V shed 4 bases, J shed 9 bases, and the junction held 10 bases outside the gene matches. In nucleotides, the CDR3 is TGTGCCAGCAGCCACAATCAGGGGGGTATTTCACCCCTCCACTTT. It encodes CASSHNQGGISPLHF.

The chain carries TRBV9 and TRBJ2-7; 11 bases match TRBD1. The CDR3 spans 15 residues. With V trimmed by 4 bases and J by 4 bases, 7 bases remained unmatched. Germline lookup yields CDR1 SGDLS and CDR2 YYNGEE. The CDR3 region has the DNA TGTGCCAGCAGCCCAAGGGACAGGGGGTCTTACGAGCAGTACTTC. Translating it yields CASSPRDRGSYEQYF.

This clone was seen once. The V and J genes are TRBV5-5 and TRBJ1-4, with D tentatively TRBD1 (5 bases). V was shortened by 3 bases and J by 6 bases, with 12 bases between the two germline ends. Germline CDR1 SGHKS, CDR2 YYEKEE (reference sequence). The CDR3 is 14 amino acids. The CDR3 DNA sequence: TGTGCCAGCAGCTGGAGAGGGGTTGATGAAAAACTGTTTTTT. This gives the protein CASSWRGVDEKLFF.

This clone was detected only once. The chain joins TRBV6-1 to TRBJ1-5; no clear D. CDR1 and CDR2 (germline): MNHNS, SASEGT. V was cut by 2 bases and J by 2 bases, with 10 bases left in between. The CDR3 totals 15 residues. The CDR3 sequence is CASSEHGPGNQPQHF. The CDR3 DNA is TGTGCCAGCAGTGAACACGGGCCGGGCAATCAGCCCCAGCATTTT.

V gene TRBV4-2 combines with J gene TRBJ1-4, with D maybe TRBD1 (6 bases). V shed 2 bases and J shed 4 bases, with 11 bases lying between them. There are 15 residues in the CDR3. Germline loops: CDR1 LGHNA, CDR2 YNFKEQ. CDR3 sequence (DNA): TGTGCCAGCAGCCAAAACAGGGACCTTAATGAAAAACTGTTTTTT. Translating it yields CASSQNRDLNEKLFF.

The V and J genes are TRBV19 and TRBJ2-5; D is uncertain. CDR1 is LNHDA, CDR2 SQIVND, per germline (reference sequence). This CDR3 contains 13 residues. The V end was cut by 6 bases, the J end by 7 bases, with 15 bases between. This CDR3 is CASSSSLPATQYF. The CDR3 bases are TGTGCCAGTAGCTCAAGCTTGCCGGCGACCCAGTACTTC.

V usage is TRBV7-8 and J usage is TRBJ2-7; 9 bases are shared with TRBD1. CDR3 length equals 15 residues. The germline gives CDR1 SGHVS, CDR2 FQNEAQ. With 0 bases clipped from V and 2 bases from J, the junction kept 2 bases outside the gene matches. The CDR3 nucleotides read TGTGCCAGCAGCTTAGCAAGGGACAGGGCCTACGAGCAGTACTTC. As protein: CASSLARDRAYEQYF.

CDR3 in DNA: TGTGCCAGCAGCCAAGGGAGGTTCACTGAAGCTTTCTTT. Its translation is CASSQGRFTEAFF. The gene calls are TRBV9 and TRBJ1-1; no clear D. Germline V gives CDR1 SGDLS, CDR2 YYNGEE. The germline V and J ends were trimmed by 4 bases and 4 bases, with 11 bases remaining between them. CDR3 length equals 13 residues.

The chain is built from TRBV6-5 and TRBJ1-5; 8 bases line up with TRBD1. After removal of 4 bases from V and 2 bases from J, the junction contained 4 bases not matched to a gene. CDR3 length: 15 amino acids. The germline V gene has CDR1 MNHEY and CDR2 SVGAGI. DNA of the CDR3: TGTGCCAGCAGTTCTGACAGGGGAGGCAATCAGCCCCAGCATTTT. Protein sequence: CASSSDRGGNQPQHF.

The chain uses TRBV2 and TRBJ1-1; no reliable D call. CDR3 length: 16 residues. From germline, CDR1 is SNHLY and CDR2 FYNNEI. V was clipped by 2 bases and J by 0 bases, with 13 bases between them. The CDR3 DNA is TGTGCCAGCAGTGAAACCCTCACGAGAATGAACACTGAAGCTTTCTTT. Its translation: CASSETLTRMNTEAFF.

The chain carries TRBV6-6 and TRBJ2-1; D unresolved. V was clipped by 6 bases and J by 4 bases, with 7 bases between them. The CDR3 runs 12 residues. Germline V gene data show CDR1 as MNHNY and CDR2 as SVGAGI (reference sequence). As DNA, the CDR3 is TGTGCCAGCAGGGGTGGGTACAATGAGCAGTTCTTC. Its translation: CASRGGYNEQFF.

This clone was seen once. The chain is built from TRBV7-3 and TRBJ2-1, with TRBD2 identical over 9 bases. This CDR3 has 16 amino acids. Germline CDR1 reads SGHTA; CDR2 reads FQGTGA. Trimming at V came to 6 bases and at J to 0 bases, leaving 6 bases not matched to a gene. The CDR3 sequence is CASSLTSGGSYNEQFF. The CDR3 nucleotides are TGTGCCAGCAGTCTGACTAGCGGAGGCTCCTACAATGAGCAGTTCTTC. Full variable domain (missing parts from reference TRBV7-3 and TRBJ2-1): GAGVSQTPSNKVTEKGKYVELRCDPISGHTALYWYRQSLGQGPEFLIYFQGTGAADDSGLPNDRFFAVRPEGSVSTLKIQRTERGDSAVYLCASSLTSGGSYNEQFFGPGTRLTVL.

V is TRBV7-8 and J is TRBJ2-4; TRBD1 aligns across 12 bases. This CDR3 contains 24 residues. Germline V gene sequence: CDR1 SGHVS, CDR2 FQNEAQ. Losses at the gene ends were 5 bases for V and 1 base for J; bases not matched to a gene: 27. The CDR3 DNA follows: TGTGCCAGCAGCCGCTTTCACCCCACGCGACCGGGACAGGGGGCGCGTGGGGCCAAAAACATTCAGTACTTC. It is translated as CASSRFHPTRPGQGARGAKNIQYF.

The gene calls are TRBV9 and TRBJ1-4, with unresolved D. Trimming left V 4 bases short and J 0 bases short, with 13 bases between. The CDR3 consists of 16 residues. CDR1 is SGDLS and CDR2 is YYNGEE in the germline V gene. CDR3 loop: CASSPHGRSTNEKLFF. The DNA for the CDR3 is TGTGCCAGCAGCCCCCACGGACGATCAACTAATGAAAAACTGTTTTTT.

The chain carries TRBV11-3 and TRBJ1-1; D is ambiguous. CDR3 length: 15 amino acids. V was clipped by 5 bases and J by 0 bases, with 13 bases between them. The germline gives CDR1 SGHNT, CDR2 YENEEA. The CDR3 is CASSPRGGMNTEAFF. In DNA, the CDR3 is TGTGCCAGCAGCCCACGGGGAGGGATGAACACTGAAGCTTTCTTT. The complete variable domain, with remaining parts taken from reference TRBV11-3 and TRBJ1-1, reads EAGVVQSPRYKIIEKKQPVAFWCNPISGHNTLYWYLQNLGQGPELLIRYENEEAVDDSQLPKDRFSAERLKGVDSTLKIQPAELGDSAVYLCASSPRGGMNTEAFFGQGTRLTVV.

This CDR3 reads CASGGRGSNTGELFF. The CDR3 DNA is TGTGCCAGCGGCGGGAGGGGGTCGAACACCGGGGAGCTGTTTTTT. The chain links TRBV7-6 to TRBJ2-2; 9 nucleotides agree with TRBD2. From germline, CDR1 is SGHVS and CDR2 FNYEAQ. Unmatched junction bases numbered 4, after V lost 8 bases and J lost 0 bases. The CDR3 has 15 residues.

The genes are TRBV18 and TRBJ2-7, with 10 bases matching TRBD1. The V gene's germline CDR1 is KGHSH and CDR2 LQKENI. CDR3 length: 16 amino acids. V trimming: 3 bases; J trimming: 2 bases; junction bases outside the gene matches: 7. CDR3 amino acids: CASSPSPGQGTYEQYF. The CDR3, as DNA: TGTGCCAGCTCACCGAGTCCGGGACAGGGGACCTACGAGCAGTACTTC.

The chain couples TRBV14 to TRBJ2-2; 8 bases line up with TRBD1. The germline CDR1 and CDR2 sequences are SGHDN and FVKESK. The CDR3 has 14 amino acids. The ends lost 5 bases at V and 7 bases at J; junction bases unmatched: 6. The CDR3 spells CASSIRGQDGELFF. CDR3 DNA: TGTGCCAGCAGCATCAGGGGGCAGGACGGGGAGCTGTTTTTT.